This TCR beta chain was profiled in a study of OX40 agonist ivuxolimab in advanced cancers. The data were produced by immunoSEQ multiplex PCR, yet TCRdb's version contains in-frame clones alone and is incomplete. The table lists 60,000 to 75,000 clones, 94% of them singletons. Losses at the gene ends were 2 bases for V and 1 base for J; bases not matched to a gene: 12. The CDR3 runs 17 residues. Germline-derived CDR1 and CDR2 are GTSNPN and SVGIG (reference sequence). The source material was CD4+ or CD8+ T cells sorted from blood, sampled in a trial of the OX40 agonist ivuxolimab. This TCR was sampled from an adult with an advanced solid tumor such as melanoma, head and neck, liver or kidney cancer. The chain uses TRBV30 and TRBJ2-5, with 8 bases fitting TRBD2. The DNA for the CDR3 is TGTGCCTGGAGTTTATGGGGGTCTAGCGGGCTCCAAGAGACCCAGTACTTC. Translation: CAWSLWGSSGLQETQYF.